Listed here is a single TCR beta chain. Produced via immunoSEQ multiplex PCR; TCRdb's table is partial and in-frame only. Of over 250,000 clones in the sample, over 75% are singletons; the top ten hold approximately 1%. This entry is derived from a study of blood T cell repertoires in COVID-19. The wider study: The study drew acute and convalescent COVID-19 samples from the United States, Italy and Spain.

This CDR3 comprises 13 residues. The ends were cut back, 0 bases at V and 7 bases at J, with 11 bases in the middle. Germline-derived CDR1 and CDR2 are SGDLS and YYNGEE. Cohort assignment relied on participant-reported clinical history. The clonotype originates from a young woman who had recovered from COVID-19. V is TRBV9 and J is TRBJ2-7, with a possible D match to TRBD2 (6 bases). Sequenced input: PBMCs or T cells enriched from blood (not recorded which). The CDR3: CASSVVVGGEQYF. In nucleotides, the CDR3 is TGTGCCAGCAGCGTAGTAGTGGGAGGTGAGCAGTACTTC.